What follows are 13 T cell receptor beta chains derived from one specimen sequenced in a study of PD-1 blockade in classical Hodgkin lymphoma. Only in-frame clones appear in the TCRdb table, and some are missing; sequencing was by immunoSEQ multiplex PCR. The sample includes about 50,000 clones, more than 75% of them seen just once. All the patients suffered relapse after autologous stem cell transplantation, and brentuximab vedotin exposure differed. Sample: peripheral blood mononuclear cells (PBMCs), taken before the second cycle of nivolumab. These receptor sequences come from a human donor with classical Hodgkin lymphoma.

The J gene is TRBJ2-7, the V gene TRBV5-1, with TRBD1 as a possible D gene (6 bases). The CDR3 extends over 15 amino acids. Germline CDR1 and CDR2: SGHRS and YFSETQ. V dropped 1 base and J dropped 4 bases, with 15 bases sitting between them. CDR3 in amino acids: CASSLRGGVSYEQYF. CDR3 bases: TGCGCCAGCAGCTTGCGTGGGGGCGTCTCATACGAGCAGTACTTC.

A few counts support this clone. The gene calls are TRBV5-1 and TRBJ2-1; D is tentatively TRBD1 or TRBD2 (6 bases each). V gave up 0 bases and J gave up 2 bases, with 9 bases separating them. The V gene's germline CDR1 is SGHRS and CDR2 YFSETQ. There are 15 residues in the CDR3. DNA for the CDR3: TGCGCCAGCAGCTTGGCGGGGGCCACCTACAATGAGCAGTTCTTC. Residues: CASSLAGATYNEQFF.

The J gene is TRBJ1-2, the V gene TRBV30; D call uncertain. From germline, CDR1 is GTSNPN and CDR2 SVGIG (reference sequence). Trimming removed 0 bases from V and 7 bases from J, with 6 bases in between. The CDR3 sequence is 11 residues long. The CDR3 bases are TGTGCCTGGAGTGTACAGTTTGGCTACACCTTC. Translated, it gives CAWSVQFGYTF.

The rearrangement links TRBV6-6 to TRBJ2-1, with TRBD2 matching over 9 bases. The CDR3 sequence is 15 residues long. Germline-derived CDR1 and CDR2 are MNHNY and SVGAGI (reference sequence). After removal of 7 bases from V and 8 bases from J, the junction contained 12 bases not matched to a gene. As DNA, the CDR3 is TGTGCCAGCAAAGGGGACGCGGGGGGGCCTCATGAGCAGTTCTTC. It encodes CASKGDAGGPHEQFF.

This chain links TRBV10-3 with TRBJ2-3; D gene ambiguous. This CDR3 has 14 amino acids. The germline CDR1 and CDR2 sequences are ENHRY and SYGVKD. The V and J ends lost 0 bases and 1 base respectively, with 5 bases between them. For the CDR3, the DNA is TGTGCCATCAGTGAGTCGTCAGGCACAGATACGCAGTATTTT. Protein product: CAISESSGTDTQYF.

This chain joins TRBV25-1 and TRBJ2-2; 12 nucleotides line up with TRBD2. Trimming removed 4 bases from V and 0 bases from J; junction bases left unmatched: 6. Germline CDR1 MGHDK, CDR2 SYGVNS. The CDR3 spans 18 residues. CDR3 coding DNA: TGTGCCAGCAGTGGGTCTAGCGGGGGGGAAACGAACACCGGGGAGCTGTTTTTT. It specifies CASSGSSGGETNTGELFF. Using reference TRBV25-1 and TRBJ2-2 for the parts outside the CDR3, the full variable domain is EADIYQTPRYLVIGTGKKITLECSQTMGHDKMYWYQQDPGMELHLIHYSYGVNSTEKGDLSSESTVSRIRTEHFPLTLESARPSHTSQYLCASSGSSGGETNTGELFFGEGSRLTVL.

The CDR3, as DNA: TGTGCCAGCAGCCCTGGACAGATGAACACTGAAGCTTTCTTT. Its protein product is CASSPGQMNTEAFF. The rearrangement joins TRBV5-4 to TRBJ1-1; maybe TRBD1 (6 bases). Germline V gene lookup returns CDR1 SGHNT and CDR2 YYREEE (reference sequence). V was cut by 4 bases and J by 0 bases, with 10 bases left in between. The CDR3 totals 14 residues. Based on the CDR3 plus reference TRBV5-4 and TRBJ1-1, the full variable domain is ETGVTQSPTHLIKTRGQQVTLRCSSQSGHNTVSWYQQALGQGPQFIFQYYREEENGRGNFPPRFSGLQFPNYSSELNVNALELDDSALYLCASSPGQMNTEAFFGQGTRLTVV.

The chain employs TRBV5-1 and TRBJ2-1; 8 positions agree with TRBD2. Germline V gives CDR1 SGHRS, CDR2 YFSETQ. J gave up 16 bases and V 7 bases, and 16 bases lay outside the gene matches. This CDR3 contains 13 residues. The CDR3, as DNA: TGCGCCAGCGCCACCCGAGAGGGACTAGTCAGCTTCTTC. Residues: CASATREGLVSFF. Based on the CDR3 plus reference TRBV5-1 and TRBJ2-1, the full variable domain is KAGVTQTPRYLIKTRGQQVTLSCSPISGHRSVSWYQQTPGQGLQFLFEYFSETQRNKGNFPGRFSGRQFSNSRSEMNVSTLELGDSALYLCASATREGLVSFFGPGTRLTVL.

The chain couples TRBV29-1 to TRBJ2-7; tentatively, D is TRBD1 (5 bases). Germline CDR1 is SQVTM and CDR2 is ANQGSEA. V lost 3 bases, J lost 5 bases, and 17 bases lay in between. The CDR3 runs to 14 residues. The CDR3 coding sequence is TGCAGCGTTGAGACAGTAAGAGATTTAAACGAGCAGTACTTC. Its protein is CSVETVRDLNEQYF.

The chain is built from TRBV5-1 and TRBJ2-1, with D unresolved. Per the germline V gene, CDR1 is SGHRS and CDR2 is YFSETQ. The CDR3 loop spans 13 amino acids. V was pared by 0 bases and J by 6 bases, with 7 bases between. The CDR3 spells CASSLAPFNEQFF. CDR3 in DNA: TGCGCCAGCAGCTTGGCCCCCTTCAATGAGCAGTTCTTC.

The chain joins TRBV6-6 to TRBJ2-3; 9 bases line up with TRBD2. J was trimmed by 0 bases and V by 6 bases; bases with no gene match: 4. The CDR3 consists of 15 residues. Germline CDR1 is MNHNY and CDR2 is SVGAGI (reference sequence). CDR3 amino acids: CASRALAGSTDTQYF. The CDR3 DNA follows: TGTGCCAGCAGGGCTCTAGCGGGAAGCACAGATACGCAGTATTTT.

The rearrangement uses TRBV5-1 and TRBJ2-3, with D perhaps TRBD1 (6 bases). Germline CDR1 SGHRS, CDR2 YFSETQ. V lost 4 bases and J 3 bases, leaving 12 bases between the germline ends. The CDR3 length is 14 residues. This CDR3 is CASSQQGRTDTQYF. In nucleotides, the CDR3 is TGCGCCAGCAGCCAACAGGGTAGGACAGATACGCAGTATTTT.

CDR3: CTSRRSKLATGLSEAFF. For the CDR3, the DNA is TGCACCAGCAGGCGATCAAAACTTGCAACAGGGTTATCTGAAGCTTTCTTT. V and J are TRBV1 and TRBJ1-1; the table calls TRBD1, which could not be checked here. TRBV1 is a pseudogene. CDR3 length: 17 amino acids.